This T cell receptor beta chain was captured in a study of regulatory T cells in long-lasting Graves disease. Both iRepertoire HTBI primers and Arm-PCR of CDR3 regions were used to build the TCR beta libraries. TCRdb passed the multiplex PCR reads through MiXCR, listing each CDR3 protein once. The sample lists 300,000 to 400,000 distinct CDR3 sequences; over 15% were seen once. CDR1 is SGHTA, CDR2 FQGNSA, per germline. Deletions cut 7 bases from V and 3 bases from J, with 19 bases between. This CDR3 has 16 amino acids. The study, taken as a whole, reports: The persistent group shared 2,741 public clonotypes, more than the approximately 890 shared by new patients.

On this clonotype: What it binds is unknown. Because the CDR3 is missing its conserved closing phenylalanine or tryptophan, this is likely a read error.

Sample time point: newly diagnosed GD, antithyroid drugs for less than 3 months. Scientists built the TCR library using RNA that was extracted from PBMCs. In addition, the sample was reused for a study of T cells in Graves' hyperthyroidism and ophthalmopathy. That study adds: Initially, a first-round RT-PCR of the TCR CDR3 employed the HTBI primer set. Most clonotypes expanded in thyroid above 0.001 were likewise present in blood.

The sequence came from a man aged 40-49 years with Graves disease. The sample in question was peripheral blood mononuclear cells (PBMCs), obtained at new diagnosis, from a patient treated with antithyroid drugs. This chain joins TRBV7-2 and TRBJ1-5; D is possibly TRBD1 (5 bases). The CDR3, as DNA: TGTGCCAGCAAAACTCTTTCCGGGGCTGACAATCAGCCCCAGCATTCT. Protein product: CASKTLSGADNQPQHS.